This T cell receptor (beta chain) was sequenced in a study of OX40 agonist ivuxolimab in advanced cancers. At the level of the study: Ivuxolimab is a fully human IgG2 antibody that activates OX40 (CD134). Findings and caveats of the study: CD4+ and CD8+ blood T cells expanded clonally by week 6 at 0.1 to 3.0 mg/kg. The authors did not determine the antigen specificity of the expanded peripheral T cells.

Germline V gene lookup returns CDR1 SGHTS and CDR2 YDEGEE. This CDR3 contains 14 residues. V was trimmed by 5 bases and J by 2 bases, leaving 11 bases between them. Profiling relied on immunoSEQ multiplex PCR, and the TCRdb table lists in-frame clones only, not all of them. This table has some 75,000 clones, about 88% appearing once. The cohort excluded patients with autoimmune disease history or systemic immunosuppression. A note on this clone: Its target is not known.

The origin of this receptor is an adult with an advanced solid tumor such as melanoma, head and neck, liver or kidney cancer. The chain has TRBV5-8 and TRBJ1-5; TRBD1 is a possible D gene (5 bases). The sample here was CD4+ or CD8+ T cells sorted from blood, taken in a trial of the OX40 agonist ivuxolimab. For the CDR3, the DNA is TGTGCCAGCAGTTTCGACAGTCGCAATCAGCCCCAGCATTTT. Translating gives CASSFDSRNQPQHF.